This passage covers 17 T cell receptor beta chains from one sample sequenced in a study of cytomegalovirus exposure and HLA in healthy donors. A multiplex PCR was run with 60 Vbeta primers and 13 Jbeta primers. Sequencing used immunoSEQ multiplex PCR; TCRdb keeps in-frame clones, though not all of them. The table has under 250,000 clones, 76% seen once. Sequencing was carried out using PBMCs. These receptor sequences come from a young man in good health and CMV-seronegative.

The J gene is TRBJ1-1, the V gene TRBV29-1; a possible D gene is TRBD1 (5 bases). V dropped 4 bases and J dropped 3 bases, with 9 bases sitting between them. Germline CDR1 and CDR2: SQVTM and ANQGSEA. The CDR3 has 12 amino acids. The CDR3 coding sequence is TGCAGCGTTGCAGGGTCGGACACTGAAGCTTTCTTT. It specifies CSVAGSDTEAFF.

The rearrangement uses TRBV9 and TRBJ2-2; D unclear. The V and J ends lost 3 bases and 7 bases respectively, with 7 bases between them. Germline values: CDR1 SGDLS, CDR2 YYNGEE. The CDR3 is 12 amino acids. The CDR3 DNA sequence: TGTGCCAGCAGCGCCGGTGTCGGGGAGCTGTTTTTT. The encoded protein is CASSAGVGELFF.

This clone was detected once. The chain combines TRBV6-6 with TRBJ1-1, with TRBD1 matching over 7 bases. Per the germline V gene, CDR1 is MNHNY and CDR2 is SVGAGI (reference sequence). This CDR3 comprises 15 residues. J was trimmed by 0 bases and V by 2 bases; bases with no gene match: 3. Written as DNA, the CDR3 is TGTGCCAGCAGTTACGAGACAGGGCTGAACACTGAAGCTTTCTTT. Its protein product is CASSYETGLNTEAFF.

The sample holds one count of this clone. The V and J genes are TRBV6-5 and TRBJ2-2; 8 nucleotides line up with TRBD2. V lost 7 bases, J lost 4 bases, and 5 bases stayed unmatched. The CDR3 runs 14 residues. CDR1 and CDR2 (germline): MNHEY, SVGAGI. CDR3 nucleotides: TGTGCCAGCACCCCGGGGGGGGGCACCGGGGAGCTGTTTTTT. Protein sequence: CASTPGGGTGELFF.

The V and J genes are TRBV30 and TRBJ1-4, with 8 bases lining up with TRBD1. Germline values: CDR1 GTSNPN, CDR2 SVGIG (reference sequence). V shed 2 bases, J shed 1 base, and the junction held 15 bases outside the gene matches. CDR3 length: 19 residues. In DNA, the CDR3 is TGTGCCTGGAGTTTCTCCCACCCCAGGGGGCAGGGAACTAATGAAAAACTGTTTTTT. It translates to CAWSFSHPRGQGTNEKLFF.

J is TRBJ1-1 and V is TRBV9; 7 nucleotides align to TRBD1. The germline V gene encodes CDR1 SGDLS and CDR2 YYNGEE. The V segment lost 2 bases and the J segment 7 bases; nucleotides outside the gene matches: 8. The CDR3 is made up of 14 amino acids. CDR3 nucleotides: TGTGCCAGCAGCGTTAACAGGGGATCTGGTGAAGCTTTCTTT. As protein: CASSVNRGSGEAFF.

CDR3 amino acids: CASSLQGGWETQYF. DNA for the CDR3: TGTGCCAGCAGTCTGCAGGGTGGGTGGGAGACCCAGTACTTC. The gene calls are TRBV6-1 and TRBJ2-5, with a possible D match to TRBD1 (5 bases). Trimming took 5 bases from V and 5 from J, leaving 15 bases between them. This CDR3 contains 14 residues. Germline V gives CDR1 MNHNS, CDR2 SASEGT.

The DNA for the CDR3 is TGCGCCAGCAGGGAAGCGGGAGGAACAGATACGCAGTATTTT. It encodes CASREAGGTDTQYF. The V call is TRBV5-1, the J call TRBJ2-3; 9 bases map to TRBD2. Germline assignment: CDR1 SGHRS and CDR2 YFSETQ. The CDR3 is 14 residues long. With 5 bases clipped from V and 3 bases from J, the junction kept 4 bases outside the gene matches.

This chain uses TRBV6-5 with TRBJ1-2; a possible D gene is TRBD1 (6 bases). V lost 2 bases and J 4 bases, leaving 11 bases between the germline ends. The CDR3 consists of 14 residues. Germline CDR1 and CDR2: MNHEY and SVGAGI. In DNA, the CDR3 is TGTGCCAGCAGTTACAACAGGGACGGCTATGGCTACACCTTC. Translation gives CASSYNRDGYGYTF.

The chain employs TRBV7-9 and TRBJ1-2, with D uncertain. Germline loops: CDR1 SEHNR, CDR2 FQNEAQ (reference sequence). The V gene lost 7 bases and the J gene lost 1 base, with 19 bases spanning the gap. This CDR3 comprises 16 residues. CDR3 nucleotide sequence: TGTGCCAGCACCCCGGAGCCCCTCCCCATTAACTATGGCTACACCTTC. It encodes CASTPEPLPINYGYTF.

CDR3 region: CASSLATSGRIYEQYF. In nucleotides, the CDR3 is TGTGCCAGCAGCTTAGCGACTAGCGGGAGGATCTACGAGCAGTACTTC. V is TRBV7-2 and J is TRBJ2-7, with 13 bases identical to TRBD2. V shed 0 bases and J 3 bases; nucleotides not matched to a gene: 2. This CDR3 comprises 16 residues. Germline V gives CDR1 SGHTA, CDR2 FQGNSA.

The CDR3 sequence: CASSLPGQGFPLHF. In DNA form, the CDR3 reads TGTGCCAGCAGCCTACCGGGACAGGGATTCCCCCTCCACTTT. The chain links TRBV11-1 to TRBJ1-6; 9 bases line up with TRBD1. There are 14 residues in the CDR3. Looked up from germline, CDR1 is SGHAT and CDR2 is FQDESV (reference sequence). Trimming took 5 bases from V and 13 from J; bases not matched to a gene: 9.

The genes are TRBV6-1 and TRBJ1-1, with no clear D. Germline CDR1 reads MNHNS; CDR2 reads SASEGT. Trimming took off 4 bases at V and 0 bases at J, with 6 bases between the two ends. The CDR3 has 13 residues. CDR3 coding DNA: TGTGCCAGCAGTGTCTCCTTGAACACTGAAGCTTTCTTT. It translates to CASSVSLNTEAFF.

The V and J genes are TRBV9 and TRBJ1-2, with no clear D. V was cut by 4 bases and J by 7 bases, with 17 bases left in between. The CDR3 sequence is 14 residues long. Germline V CDR1 and CDR2: SGDLS, YYNGEE. This CDR3 is CASSPGPAASGYTF. DNA of the CDR3: TGTGCCAGCAGCCCAGGCCCGGCAGCCAGTGGCTACACCTTC.

The V gene is TRBV28, the J gene TRBJ1-5; tentative D call: TRBD1 (6 bases). CDR1 MDHEN and CDR2 SYDVKM come from the germline V gene. Trimming took off 7 bases at V and 4 bases at J, with 20 bases between the two ends. The CDR3 is 16 amino acids. CDR3 sequence reads: CASTPNKGVRNQPQHF. The CDR3 nucleotides are TGTGCCAGCACTCCCAATAAGGGGGTTAGGAATCAGCCCCAGCATTTT.

The CDR3 spells CASSSRTSGRVETQYF. The CDR3 DNA follows: TGTGCCAGCAGTTCCCGGACTAGCGGGAGGGTAGAGACCCAGTACTTC. The rearrangement uses TRBV27 and TRBJ2-5, with 15 bases lining up with TRBD2. There are 16 residues in the CDR3. Unmatched junction bases numbered 4, after V lost 4 bases and J lost 4 bases. Germline CDR1 reads MNHEY; CDR2 reads SMNVEV (reference sequence).

The chain links TRBV30 to TRBJ1-5; 7 positions match TRBD1. CDR1 and CDR2 (germline): GTSNPN, SVGIG (reference sequence). This CDR3 is built from 13 residues. The J segment lost 9 bases and the V segment lost 1 base, leaving 6 bases of the junction unmatched. CDR3 sequence: CAWSGTGGGPQHF. The CDR3 DNA reads as TGTGCCTGGAGTGGGACAGGTGGAGGGCCCCAGCATTTT.